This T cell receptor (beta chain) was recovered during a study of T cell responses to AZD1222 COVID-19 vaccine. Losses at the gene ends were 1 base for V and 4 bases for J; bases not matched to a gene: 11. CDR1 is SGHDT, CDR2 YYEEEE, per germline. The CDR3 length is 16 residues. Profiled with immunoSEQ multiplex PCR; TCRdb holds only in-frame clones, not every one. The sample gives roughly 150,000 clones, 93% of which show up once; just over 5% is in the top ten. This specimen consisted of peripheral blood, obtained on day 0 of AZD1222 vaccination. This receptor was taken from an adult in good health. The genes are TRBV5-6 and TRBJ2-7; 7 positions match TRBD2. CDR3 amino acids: CASSLSGTTPGYEQYF. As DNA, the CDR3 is TGTGCCAGCAGCTTGTCCGGGACTACCCCGGGGTACGAGCAGTACTTC.